Sequencing of this T cell receptor beta chain was carried out in a study of blood T cell repertoires in COVID-19. In the study overall: PBMCs, B-cell-depleted T cells, or T cells provided the cDNA or gDNA that made up the material.

Of note for this clone: At one end the junction does not follow the germline gene, possibly because of a read error.

In the original analysis: Counts of nucleated cells, estimated from reference gene primer amplification, were obtained. Generated by immunoSEQ multiplex PCR, the TCRdb table keeps only in-frame clones and is missing some. V, J and clone size derive from that table, while D and trimming were established from the DNA sequence. The sample consists of 200,000 to 300,000 clones, nearly 90% of them appearing once. CDR3 length: 15 amino acids. The germline CDR1 and CDR2 sequences are SGHRS and YFSETQ. The sample taken for sequencing was peripheral blood. V gene TRBV5-1 combines with J gene TRBJ2-3; TRBD1 matches 7 bases. The TCR sequence derives from a woman aged 25 to 39 with acute or convalescent COVID-19. The CDR3 bases are TGCGCCAGCAGTTTGGGGGACAGAGACACAGATACGCAGTATTTT. Translation: CASSLGDRDTDTQYF.